These 14 T cell receptor delta chains were all obtained from the same sample, sequenced in a study of gamma-delta chains in newborns, infants, children. TCRdb re-called the reads via CATT. The data contain a few thousand delta-chain clones, 6.7% of them singletons. What was sequenced was blood. These receptors were obtained from a child who was a newborn, infant or young child, either healthy, febrile or measles-vaccinated (not recorded which).

Remarks on this clone: Possible read error: a much larger clone is one base away. The genes are TRDV2 and TRDJ3; 12 nucleotides agree with TRDD3. CDR1 and CDR2 from the germline V gene are GEAIGNYY and EKD. The CDR3 covers 20 residues. In DNA, the CDR3 is TGTGCCTGTGACCGTACTGGGGGATACTCGAGCTCCTGGGACGCCCGACAGATGTTTTTC. As protein: CACDRTGGYSSSWDARQMFF.

On this clone: At one of its ends the junction is not consistent with the germline gene, which may arise from a read error. The J gene is TRDJ3, the V gene TRDV2; 11 bases fit TRDD3. The germline gives CDR1 GEAIGNYY, CDR2 EKD. This CDR3 has 20 amino acids. CDR3 loop: CACDALLGDTRSWDTRPMFF. Written as DNA, the CDR3 is TGTGCCTGTGACGCCCTCCTGGGGGATACACGCTCCTGGGACACCCGACCGATGTTTTTC.

Turning to this clone: Translating this DNA gives a protein that differs at residue 3 from the TCRdb one, which belongs to a much larger clone; a read error is likely, and the protein shown is this translation. V and J are TRDV2 and TRDJ3, with 13 bases identical to TRDD3. CDR1 and CDR2 from the germline V gene are GEAIGNYY and EKD. The CDR3 spans 19 residues. CDR3 loop: CARDVLGDTRSWDTRQMFF. CDR3 DNA: TGTGCCCGTGACGTACTGGGGGATACGCGCTCCTGGGACACCCGACAGATGTTTTTC.

As regards this clone: With a much larger clone just one base away, this may be a read error. The chain links TRDV2 to TRDJ3; 12 positions match TRDD3. The CDR3 runs to 17 residues. CDR1 and CDR2 (germline): GEAIGNYY, EKD. CDR3 in DNA: TGTGCCTGTGACAAACTGGGGGATACCTGGGACACCCGAAAGATGTTTTTC. This codes for CACDKLGDTWDTRKMFF.

The sample holds a few counts of this clone. It may be a read error: a sequence one base away is much more abundant. V and J are TRDV2 and TRDJ1, with unresolved D. Germline assignment: CDR1 GEAIGNYY and CDR2 EKD. The CDR3 loop spans 12 amino acids. Deletions cut 6 bases from V and 8 bases from J, with 15 bases between. The DNA of the CDR3 is TGTGCCTGTTTAGTGGGAGGTAACAAACTCATCTTT. The encoded protein is CACLVGGNKLIF.

This clone ranks as large. The chain is built from TRDV2 and TRDJ3, with 8 bases lining up with TRDD3. The CDR3 is 20 residues long. Germline values: CDR1 GEAIGNYY, CDR2 EKD. V was pared by 3 bases and J by 0 bases, with 12 bases of the junction left unmatched. The CDR3 protein is CACDEILGAKSSWDTRQMFF. The DNA of the CDR3 is TGTGCCTGTGACGAAATACTGGGGGCCAAAAGCTCCTGGGACACCCGACAGATGTTTTTC.

On this clone: TCRdb's protein, taken from a much larger clone, differs from this DNA's translation at residue 13, likely owing to a read error; the protein displayed comes from the DNA. This sequence joins TRDV2 and TRDJ2; the match to TRDD3 covers 11 bases. Germline V gene lookup returns CDR1 GEAIGNYY and CDR2 EKD. The CDR3 runs to 15 residues. CDR3 bases: TGTGCCTGTGATCTACTGGGGGATAGGACAGCACAATTCTTCTTT. It codes for CACDLLGDRTAQFFF.

With regard to this clone: TCRdb attributes to this sequence the protein of a much larger clone, which differs from the DNA translation at residue 7; a read error is likely, and the protein displayed is translated from the DNA. The gene calls are TRDV2 and TRDJ3; TRDD3 matches at 8 bases. There are 18 residues in the CDR3. CDR1 GEAIGNYY and CDR2 EKD come from the germline V gene. V dropped 0 bases and J dropped 2; count of bases not matched to a gene: 5. CDR3 nucleotide sequence: TGTGCCTGTGACACCGTACGGGGGGATACCTGGGACACCCGACAGATGTTTTTC. Translating gives CACDTVRGDTWDTRQMFF.

As concerns this clone: Given a much more abundant clone one base away, this may be a read error. V and J are TRDV2 and TRDJ3; no reliable D call. This CDR3 comprises 17 residues. Between the trimmed V and J ends, which lost 1 base and 5 bases, there was a span of 14 bases. The germline CDR1 and CDR2 sequences are GEAIGNYY and EKD. The CDR3, as DNA: TGTGCCTGTGACACAATCGGACCGGCCCGGGACACCCGACAGATGTTTTTC. Amino acid sequence: CACDTIGPARDTRQMFF.

In regard to this clone: Translating this DNA gives a protein that differs at residue 9 from the TCRdb one, which belongs to a much larger clone; a read error is likely, and the protein shown is this translation. The chain uses TRDV2 and TRDJ3; 9 bases line up with TRDD3. This CDR3 has 18 residues. The germline V gene has CDR1 GEAIGNYY and CDR2 EKD. V shed 2 bases and J 0 bases; nucleotides not matched to a gene: 4. Here the CDR3 DNA reads TGTGCCTGTGACAACTGGGGGAGGGGCTCCTGGGACACCCGACAGATGTTTTTC. Its translation is CACDNWGRGSWDTRQMFF.

This clone was picked up a small number of times. A read error likely explains this, since a far larger clone differs by one base. This sequence joins TRDV2 and TRDJ3; 12 bases match TRDD3. V shed 3 bases, J shed 5 bases, and the junction held 19 bases outside the gene matches. The CDR3 has 22 residues. Germline-derived CDR1 and CDR2 are GEAIGNYY and EKD. In nucleotides, the CDR3 is TGTGCCTGTGACCATGTCATTACTGGGGGATACAACTTTCGCCGGGACACCCGACAGATGTTTTTC. Translation gives CACDHVITGGYNFRRDTRQMFF.

This clone has only a few counts. This DNA's translation and the protein TCRdb lists, from a much larger clone, do not match at residue 10, likely due to a read error; the protein shown is translated from the DNA. The chain links TRDV2 to TRDJ3; D perhaps matches TRDD3 (5 bases). The CDR3 spans 18 residues. Trimming removed 0 bases from V and 2 bases from J, with 13 bases in between. Germline V CDR1 and CDR2: GEAIGNYY, EKD. The CDR3 coding sequence is TGTGCCTGTGACACCGCGGGGGTTAGCCCCTGGGACACCCGACAGATGTTTTTC. It yields the protein CACDTAGVSPWDTRQMFF.

Notes on this clone: A far bigger clonotype differs at one base, so this is likely a read error. The rearrangement uses TRDV2 and TRDJ3, with 9 bases identical to TRDD3. The CDR3 is 21 residues long. CDR1 is GEAIGNYY and CDR2 is EKD in the germline V gene. Germline trimming cut 0 bases from V and 2 bases from J; bases unmatched to any gene: 13. CDR3 loop: CACDTLEPTGGDAWDTRQMFF. The CDR3, as DNA: TGTGCCTGTGACACCCTCGAACCAACTGGGGGAGACGCCTGGGACACCCGACAGATGTTTTTC.

This clone appeared a few times. The gene calls are TRDV1 and TRDJ1, with 8 bases aligning to TRDD3. The CDR3 is made up of 16 amino acids. Germline V CDR1 and CDR2: TSWWSYY, QGS. V was clipped by 3 bases and J by 7 bases; unmatched bases: 13. The CDR3 DNA is TGTGCTCTTGGGGAGGATTTCCTCGACTGGGGGGTTAAACTCATCTTT. Protein sequence: CALGEDFLDWGVKLIF.